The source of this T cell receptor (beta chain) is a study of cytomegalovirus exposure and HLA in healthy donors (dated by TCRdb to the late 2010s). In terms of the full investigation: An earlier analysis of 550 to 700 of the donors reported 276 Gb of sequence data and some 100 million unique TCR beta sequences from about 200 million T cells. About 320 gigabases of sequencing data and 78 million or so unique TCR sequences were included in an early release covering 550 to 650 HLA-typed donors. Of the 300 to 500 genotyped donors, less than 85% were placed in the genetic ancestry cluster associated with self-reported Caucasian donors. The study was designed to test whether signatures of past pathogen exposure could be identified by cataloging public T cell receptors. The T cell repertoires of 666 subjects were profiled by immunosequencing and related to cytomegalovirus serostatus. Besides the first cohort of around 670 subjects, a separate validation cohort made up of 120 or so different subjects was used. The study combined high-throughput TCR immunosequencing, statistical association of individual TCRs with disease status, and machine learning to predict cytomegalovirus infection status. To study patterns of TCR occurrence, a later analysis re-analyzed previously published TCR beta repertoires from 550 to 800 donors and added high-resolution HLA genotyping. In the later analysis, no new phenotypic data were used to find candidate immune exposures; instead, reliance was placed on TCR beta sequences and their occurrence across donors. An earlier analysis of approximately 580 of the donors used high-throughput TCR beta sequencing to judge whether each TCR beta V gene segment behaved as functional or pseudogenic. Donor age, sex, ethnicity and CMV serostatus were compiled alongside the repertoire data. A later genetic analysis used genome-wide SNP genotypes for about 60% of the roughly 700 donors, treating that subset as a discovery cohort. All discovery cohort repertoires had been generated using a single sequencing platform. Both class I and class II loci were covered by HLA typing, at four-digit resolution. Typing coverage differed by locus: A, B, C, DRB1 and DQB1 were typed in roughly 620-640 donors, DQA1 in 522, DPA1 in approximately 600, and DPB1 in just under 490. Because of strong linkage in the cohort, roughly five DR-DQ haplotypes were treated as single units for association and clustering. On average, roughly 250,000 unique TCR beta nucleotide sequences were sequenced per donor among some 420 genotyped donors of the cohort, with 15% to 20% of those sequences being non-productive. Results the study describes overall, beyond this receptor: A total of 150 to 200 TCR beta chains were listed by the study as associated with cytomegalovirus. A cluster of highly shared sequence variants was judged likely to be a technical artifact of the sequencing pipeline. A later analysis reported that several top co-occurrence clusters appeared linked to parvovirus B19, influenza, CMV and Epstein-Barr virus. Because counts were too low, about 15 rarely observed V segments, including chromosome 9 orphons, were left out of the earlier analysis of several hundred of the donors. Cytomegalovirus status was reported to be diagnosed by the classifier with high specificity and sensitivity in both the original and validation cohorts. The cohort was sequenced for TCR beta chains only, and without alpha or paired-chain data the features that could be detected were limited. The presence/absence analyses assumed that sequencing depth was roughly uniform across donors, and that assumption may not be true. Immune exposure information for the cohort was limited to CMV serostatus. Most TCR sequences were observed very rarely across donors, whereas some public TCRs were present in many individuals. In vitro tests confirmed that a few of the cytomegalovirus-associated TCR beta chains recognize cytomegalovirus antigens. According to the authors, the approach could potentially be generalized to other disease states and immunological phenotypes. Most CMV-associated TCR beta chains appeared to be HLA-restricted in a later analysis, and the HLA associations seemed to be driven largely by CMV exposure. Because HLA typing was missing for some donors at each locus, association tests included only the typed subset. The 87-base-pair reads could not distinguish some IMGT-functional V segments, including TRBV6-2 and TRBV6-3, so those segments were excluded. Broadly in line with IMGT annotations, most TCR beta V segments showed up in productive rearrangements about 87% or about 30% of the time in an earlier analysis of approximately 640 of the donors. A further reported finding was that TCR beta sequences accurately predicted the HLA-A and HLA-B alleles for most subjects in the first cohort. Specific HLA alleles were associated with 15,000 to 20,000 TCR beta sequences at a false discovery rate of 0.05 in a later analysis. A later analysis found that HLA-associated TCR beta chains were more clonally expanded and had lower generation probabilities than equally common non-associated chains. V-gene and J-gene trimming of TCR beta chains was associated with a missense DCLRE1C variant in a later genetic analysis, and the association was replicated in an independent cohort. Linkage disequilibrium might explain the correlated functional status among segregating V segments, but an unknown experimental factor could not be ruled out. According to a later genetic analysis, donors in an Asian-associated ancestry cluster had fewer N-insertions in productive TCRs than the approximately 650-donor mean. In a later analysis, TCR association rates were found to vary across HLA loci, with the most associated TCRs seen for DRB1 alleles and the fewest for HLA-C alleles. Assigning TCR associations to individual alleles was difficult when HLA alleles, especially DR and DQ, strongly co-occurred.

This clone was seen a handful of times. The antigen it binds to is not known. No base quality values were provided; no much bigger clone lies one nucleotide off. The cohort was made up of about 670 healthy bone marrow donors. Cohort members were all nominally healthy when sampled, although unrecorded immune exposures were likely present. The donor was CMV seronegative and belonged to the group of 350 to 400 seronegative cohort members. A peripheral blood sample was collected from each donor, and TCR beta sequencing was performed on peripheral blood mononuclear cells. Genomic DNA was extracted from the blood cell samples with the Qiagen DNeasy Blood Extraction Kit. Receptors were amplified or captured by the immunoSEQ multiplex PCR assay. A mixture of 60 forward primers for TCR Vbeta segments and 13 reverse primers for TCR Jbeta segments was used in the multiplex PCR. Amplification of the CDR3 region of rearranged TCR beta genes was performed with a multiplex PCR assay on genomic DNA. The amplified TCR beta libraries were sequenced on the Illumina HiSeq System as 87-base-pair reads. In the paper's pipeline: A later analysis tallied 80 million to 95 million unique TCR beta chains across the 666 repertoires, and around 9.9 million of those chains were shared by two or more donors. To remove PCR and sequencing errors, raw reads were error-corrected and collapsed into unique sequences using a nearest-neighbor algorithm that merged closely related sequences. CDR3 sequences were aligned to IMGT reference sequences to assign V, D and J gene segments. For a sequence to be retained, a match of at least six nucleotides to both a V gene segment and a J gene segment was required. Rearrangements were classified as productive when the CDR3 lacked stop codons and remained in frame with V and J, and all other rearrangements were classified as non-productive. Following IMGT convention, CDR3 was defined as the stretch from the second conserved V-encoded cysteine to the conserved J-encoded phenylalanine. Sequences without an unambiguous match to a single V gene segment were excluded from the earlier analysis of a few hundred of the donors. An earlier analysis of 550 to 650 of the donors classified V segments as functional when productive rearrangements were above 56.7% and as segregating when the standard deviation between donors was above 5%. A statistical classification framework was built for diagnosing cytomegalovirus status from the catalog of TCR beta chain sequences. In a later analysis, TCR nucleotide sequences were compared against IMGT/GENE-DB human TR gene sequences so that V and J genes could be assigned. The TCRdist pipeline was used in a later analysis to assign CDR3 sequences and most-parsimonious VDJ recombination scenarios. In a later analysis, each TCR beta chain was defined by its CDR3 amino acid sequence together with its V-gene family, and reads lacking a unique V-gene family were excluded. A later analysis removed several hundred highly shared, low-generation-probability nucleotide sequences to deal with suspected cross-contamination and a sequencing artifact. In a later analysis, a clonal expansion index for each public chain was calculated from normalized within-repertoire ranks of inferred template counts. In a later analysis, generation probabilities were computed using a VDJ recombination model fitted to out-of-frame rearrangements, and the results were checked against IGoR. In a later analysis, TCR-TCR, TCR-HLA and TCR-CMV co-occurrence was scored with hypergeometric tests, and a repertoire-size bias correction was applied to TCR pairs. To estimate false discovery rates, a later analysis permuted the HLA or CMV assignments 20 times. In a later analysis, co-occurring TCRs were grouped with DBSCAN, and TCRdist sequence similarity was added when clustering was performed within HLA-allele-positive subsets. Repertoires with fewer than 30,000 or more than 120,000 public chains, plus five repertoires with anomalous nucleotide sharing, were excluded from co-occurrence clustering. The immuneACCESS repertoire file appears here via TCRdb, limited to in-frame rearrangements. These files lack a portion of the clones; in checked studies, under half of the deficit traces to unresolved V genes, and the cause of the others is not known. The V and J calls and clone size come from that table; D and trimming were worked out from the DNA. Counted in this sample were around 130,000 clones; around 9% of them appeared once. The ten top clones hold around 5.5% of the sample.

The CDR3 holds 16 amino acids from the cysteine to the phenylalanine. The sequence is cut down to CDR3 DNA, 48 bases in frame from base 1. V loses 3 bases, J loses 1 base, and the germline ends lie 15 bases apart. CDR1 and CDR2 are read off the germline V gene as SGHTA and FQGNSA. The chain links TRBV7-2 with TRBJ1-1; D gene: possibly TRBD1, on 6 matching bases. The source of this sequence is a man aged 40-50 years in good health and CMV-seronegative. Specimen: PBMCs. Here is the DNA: TGTGCCAGCAGCTTGAGGGCAGGGGTTTGGAACACTGAAGCTTTCTTT. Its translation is CASSLRAGVWNTEAFF.